These 32 T cell receptor beta chains share one sample of origin, sequenced in a study of identical twins. MiXCR was run by TCRdb on the 5' RACE reads, yielding one entry per CDR3 protein. The sample carries about 530,000 distinct CDR3 sequences, around 15% recorded once. In addition, the sample was reused for a study of yellow fever vaccine responses in identical twins.

The sample taken for sequencing was CD4+ T cells sorted from blood. Receptors were obtained from a woman under 30 in good health.

This clonotype was counted only a few times. The chain joins TRBV19 to TRBJ2-7; D gene uncertain. CDR3 length: 12 residues. Trimming took off 5 bases at V and 2 bases at J, with 7 bases between the two ends. Looked up from germline, CDR1 is LNHDA and CDR2 is SQIVND (reference sequence). CDR3 coding DNA: TGTGCCAGTAGTGCCGATCCCTACGAGCAGTACTTC. Residues: CASSADPYEQYF.

J is TRBJ2-2 and V is TRBV5-1, with no clear D. The CDR3 sequence is 13 residues long. Germline assignment: CDR1 SGHRS and CDR2 YFSETQ. The V and J ends lost 6 bases and 5 bases respectively, with 11 bases between them. The CDR3 nucleotides are TGCGCCAGCAAGCTTTCGGAGACCGGGGAGCTGTTTTTT. Translating gives CASKLSETGELFF.

The V call is TRBV5-1, the J call TRBJ1-1, with 9 bases lining up with TRBD1. Trimming at V came to 3 bases and at J to 1 base, leaving 4 bases not matched to a gene. Germline values: CDR1 SGHRS, CDR2 YFSETQ. The CDR3 loop spans 15 amino acids. This CDR3 reads CASSWTGQGNTEAFF. Written as DNA, the CDR3 is TGCGCCAGCAGCTGGACGGGACAGGGGAACACTGAAGCTTTCTTT. The whole variable domain, filled in from reference TRBV5-1 and TRBJ1-1, reads KAGVTQTPRYLIKTRGQQVTLSCSPISGHRSVSWYQQTPGQGLQFLFEYFSETQRNKGNFPGRFSGRQFSNSRSEMNVSTLELGDSALYLCASSWTGQGNTEAFFGQGTRLTVV.

There are a few counts of this clonotype. V gene TRBV7-9 combines with J gene TRBJ1-1, with D possibly matching TRBD1 (5 bases). The length of the CDR3 is 14 residues. The V gene lost 4 bases and the J gene lost 3 bases, with 12 bases spanning the gap. Germline V lookup: CDR1 SEHNR, CDR2 FQNEAQ (reference sequence). In DNA, the CDR3 is TGTGCCAGCAGCTCCCCACCGGGGCACACTGAAGCTTTCTTT. This encodes CASSSPPGHTEAFF.

The CDR3 here is CASSQGPGTSNFF. The CDR3 DNA follows: TGTGCCAGCAGCCAAGGCCCCGGGACTAGTAACTTCTTC. The chain is built from TRBV3-1 and TRBJ2-1; 8 nucleotides agree with TRBD2. The CDR3 is made up of 13 amino acids. Germline lookup yields CDR1 LGHDT and CDR2 YNNKEL (reference sequence). Trimming removed 1 base from V and 16 bases from J; junction bases left unmatched: 9.

The chain employs TRBV14 and TRBJ2-3; unclear D gene. This CDR3 has 15 residues. CDR1 and CDR2 (germline): SGHDN, FVKESK. V was pared by 0 bases and J by 6 bases, with 13 bases between. CDR3 region: CASSQEASRADTQYF. The CDR3 region has the DNA TGTGCCAGCAGCCAAGAAGCCTCGAGAGCCGATACGCAGTATTTT.

This clonotype was observed a handful of times. This chain joins TRBV12-3 or TRBV12-4 and TRBJ2-3, with D possibly matching TRBD2 (5 bases). Trimming shortened V by 2 bases and J by 2 bases, and 14 bases separated the two germline ends. The CDR3 contains 16 residues. This chain's CDR3 is CASSLISGKTTDTQYF. Here the CDR3 DNA reads TGTGCCAGCAGTTTAATTTCGGGAAAGACCACAGATACGCAGTATTTT.

The table lists this clonotype with a few counts. The chain couples TRBV5-1 to TRBJ2-1, with D unresolved. V lost 1 base to trimming and J lost 4 bases, with 15 bases between them. The CDR3 covers 16 residues. Germline V CDR1 and CDR2: SGHRS, YFSETQ. The CDR3 DNA follows: TGCGCCAGCAGCTTGTCTTTTGTAGGCAGGTACAATGAGCAGTTCTTC. Translating gives CASSLSFVGRYNEQFF.

The chain recombines TRBV28 with TRBJ2-1, with TRBD2 matching over 8 bases. The CDR3 runs to 16 residues. V gave up 1 base and J gave up 5 bases; unmatched junction bases: 7. CDR1 and CDR2 from the germline V gene are MDHEN and SYDVKM. In DNA form, the CDR3 reads TGTGCCAGCAGTTTATACTTAGCGGGGATTAACAATGAGCAGTTCTTC. Its protein product is CASSLYLAGINNEQFF.

This clonotype was seen a handful of times. The CDR3 coding sequence is TGTGCCAGCAGCGGAGGGACTCTTAACACCGGGGAGCTGTTTTTT. Its protein is CASSGGTLNTGELFF. The chain is built from TRBV9 and TRBJ2-2; a possible D gene is TRBD2 (6 bases). The CDR3 covers 15 residues. The V and J ends lost 3 bases and 2 bases respectively, with 11 bases between them. Germline CDR1 SGDLS, CDR2 YYNGEE.

The V gene is TRBV5-1, the J gene TRBJ2-2, with D possibly being TRBD1 or TRBD2 (5 bases each). V was trimmed by 5 bases and J by 3 bases, leaving 14 bases between them. Germline lookup yields CDR1 SGHRS and CDR2 YFSETQ. The CDR3 runs 15 residues. The CDR3 is CASRPGTTYTGELFF. The CDR3 region has the DNA TGCGCCAGCAGGCCAGGGACGACTTACACCGGGGAGCTGTTTTTT.

J is TRBJ2-1 and V is TRBV12-5; a possible D gene is TRBD2 (5 bases). Germline CDR1 LGHNT, CDR2 FRNRAP. Trimming shortened V by 0 bases and J by 9 bases, and 6 bases separated the two germline ends. CDR3 length: 12 amino acids. The CDR3: CASGLVRGEQFF. The CDR3 bases are TGTGCTAGTGGTTTGGTCCGGGGTGAGCAGTTCTTC.

This chain connects TRBV5-6 to TRBJ1-1; 7 bases map to TRBD1. V lost 0 bases to trimming and J lost 3 bases; unmatched junction nucleotides: 8. Germline CDR1 and CDR2: SGHDT and YYEEEE. The CDR3 length is 16 residues. This CDR3 is CASSLAVDRRDTEAFF. The CDR3 DNA sequence: TGTGCCAGCAGCTTGGCCGTGGACAGGAGGGACACTGAAGCTTTCTTT. The whole variable domain, filled in from reference TRBV5-6 and TRBJ1-1, reads DAGVTQSPTHLIKTRGQQVTLRCSPKSGHDTVSWYQQALGQGPQFIFQYYEEEERQRGNFPDRFSGHQFPNYSSELNVNALLLGDSALYLCASSLAVDRRDTEAFFGQGTRLTVV.

This clonotype was counted between two and nine times. The chain couples TRBV5-1 to TRBJ2-7, with no clear D. Trimming took off 4 bases at V and 2 bases at J, with 10 bases between the two ends. This CDR3 is 13 amino acids long. Germline CDR1 SGHRS, CDR2 YFSETQ. The CDR3 nucleotides are TGCGCCAGCAGCCCCGGACGGACCTACGAGCAGTACTTC. Amino acid sequence: CASSPGRTYEQYF.

This chain links TRBV7-8 with TRBJ2-6; 9 bases line up with TRBD1. V was pared by 4 bases and J by 1 base, with 14 bases of the junction left unmatched. Looked up from germline, CDR1 is SGHVS and CDR2 is FQNEAQ. The CDR3 runs 20 residues. The CDR3 protein is CASSSPLGGGQGSGANVLTF. The CDR3 bases are TGTGCCAGCAGCTCACCCCTGGGAGGAGGACAGGGGTCTGGGGCCAACGTCCTGACTTTC. Using reference TRBV7-8 and TRBJ2-6 for the parts outside the CDR3, the full variable domain is GAGVSQSPRYKVAKRGQDVALRCDPISGHVSLFWYQQALGQGPEFLTYFQNEAQLDKSGLPSDRFFAERPEGSVSTLKIQRTQQEDSAVYLCASSSPLGGGQGSGANVLTFGAGSRLTVL.

This clonotype came up a few times. The chain uses TRBV6-1 and TRBJ2-7, with D unresolved. This CDR3 spans 14 amino acids. Trimming removed 6 bases from V and 5 bases from J, with 17 bases in between. Germline CDR1 MNHNS, CDR2 SASEGT. CDR3: CASSFDGSQNEQYF. CDR3 sequence (DNA): TGTGCCAGCAGCTTCGACGGGTCGCAAAACGAGCAGTACTTC.

This clonotype was seen a few times. This chain connects TRBV12-3 or TRBV12-4 to TRBJ2-4; TRBD1 is a possible D gene (6 bases). The CDR3 is made up of 16 amino acids. V dropped 2 bases and J dropped 3 bases, with 14 bases sitting between them. CDR3: CASSLNGGSGKNIQYF. In DNA form, the CDR3 reads TGTGCCAGCAGTTTAAATGGGGGCTCGGGCAAAAACATTCAGTACTTC.

This chain connects TRBV7-2 to TRBJ2-1, with 7 bases lining up with TRBD2. With V trimmed by 4 bases and J by 6 bases, 6 bases remained unmatched. The CDR3 runs to 14 residues. Germline V gene lookup returns CDR1 SGHTA and CDR2 FQGNSA. The CDR3 sequence is CASSWDYRGNEQFF. CDR3 in DNA: TGTGCCAGCAGCTGGGACTACCGCGGCAATGAGCAGTTCTTC.

Regarding this clonotype: The junction and the germline gene differ at one end; a read error may be behind it. The chain joins TRBV18 to TRBJ1-5, with 11 nucleotides matching TRBD1. Looked up from germline, CDR1 is KGHSH and CDR2 is LQKENI. The CDR3 totals 16 residues. This CDR3 is CASSLGQGAINQPQHF. CDR3 DNA sequence: TGTGCCAGCTCACTAGGACAGGGGGCGATTAATCAGCCACAGCATTTT.

The rearrangement joins TRBV20-1 to TRBJ2-3; maybe TRBD2 (7 bases). Germline lookup yields CDR1 DFQATT and CDR2 SNEGSKA (reference sequence). The CDR3 runs 19 residues. The V and J ends lost 4 bases and 3 bases respectively, with 29 bases between them. This CDR3 reads CSAILHRDGGMFGTDTQYF. CDR3 sequence (DNA): TGCAGTGCTATTTTGCACAGGGACGGGGGGATGTTCGGGACAGATACGCAGTATTTT.

This clonotype was seen only a few times. The rearrangement uses TRBV20-1 and TRBJ2-3; TRBD2 might be the D (5 bases). The CDR3 has 14 residues. The V gene lost 0 bases and the J gene lost 2 bases, with 9 bases spanning the gap. Looked up from germline, CDR1 is DFQATT and CDR2 is SNEGSKA (reference sequence). Here the CDR3 DNA reads TGCAGTGCTAGAGATACCGGGAACACAGATACGCAGTATTTT. This encodes CSARDTGNTDTQYF.

The chain links TRBV5-1 to TRBJ2-1, with 9 bases aligning to TRBD2. Germline CDR1 is SGHRS and CDR2 is YFSETQ. Trimming removed 3 bases from V and 6 bases from J; junction bases left unmatched: 10. CDR3 length: 16 residues. CDR3 nucleotides: TGCGCCAGCAGCTCGAGCACGGGGACTAGCATCAATGAGCAGTTCTTC. It encodes CASSSSTGTSINEQFF.

This clonotype was counted between two and nine times. The CDR3 here is CASSNLVYYEQYV. In DNA form, the CDR3 reads TGTGCCAGCAGCAACCTTGTCTACTACGAGCAGTACGTC. The chain recombines TRBV21-1 with TRBJ2-7. TRBV21-1 is a pseudogene. This CDR3 has 13 amino acids.

The V and J genes are TRBV12-3 or TRBV12-4 and TRBJ2-3, with D possibly matching TRBD1 (5 bases). The V end lost 6 bases, the J end lost 2 bases, and 18 bases lay between the germline ends. The CDR3 sequence is 16 residues long. In DNA form, the CDR3 reads TGTGCCAGCAGCGCCACCCGACAGCTTATCACAGATACGCAGTATTTT. Residues: CASSATRQLITDTQYF.

DNA of the CDR3: TGTGCCAGCAGCCCCCCGGGGGTGGGCACCGGGGAGCTGTTTTTT. The encoded protein is CASSPPGVGTGELFF. The chain combines TRBV7-2 with TRBJ2-2, with D possibly TRBD2 on 6 matching bases. Germline lookup yields CDR1 SGHTA and CDR2 FQGNSA. V was cut by 5 bases and J by 4 bases, with 14 bases left in between. The CDR3 spans 15 residues.

The chain combines TRBV20-1 with TRBJ2-5, with TRBD2 matching 7 bases. Germline V gene lookup returns CDR1 DFQATT and CDR2 SNEGSKA (reference sequence). With V trimmed by 7 bases and J by 5 bases, 7 bases remained unmatched. CDR3 length: 12 amino acids. The CDR3 is CSGLGGRETQYF. The CDR3 nucleotides read TGCAGTGGGTTGGGGGGGAGGGAGACCCAGTACTTC.

This clonotype has a handful of counts. The chain links TRBV11-1 to TRBJ2-7, with TRBD2 matching 8 bases. Germline V gives CDR1 SGHAT, CDR2 FQDESV (reference sequence). Trimming took 5 bases from V and 3 from J; bases not matched to a gene: 6. CDR3 length equals 14 residues. CDR3 in amino acids: CASSLTSGHYEQYF. The CDR3 nucleotides are TGTGCCAGCAGCCTTACTAGCGGCCACTACGAGCAGTACTTC.

V is TRBV20-1 and J is TRBJ1-5; 7 bases align to TRBD1. The junction had 6 bases not matched to a gene; V was cut back by 6 bases and J by 4 bases. CDR1 DFQATT and CDR2 SNEGSKA come from the germline V gene (reference sequence). This CDR3 spans 13 amino acids. This CDR3 is CSAQGEANQPQHF. The CDR3 DNA reads TGCAGTGCCCAGGGGGAAGCAAATCAGCCCCAGCATTTT.

The chain is built from TRBV2 and TRBJ2-7; D might be TRBD1 (5 bases). CDR1 is SNHLY and CDR2 is FYNNEI in the germline V gene. This CDR3 spans 12 amino acids. V lost 4 bases to trimming and J lost 6 bases, with 10 bases between them. The CDR3, as DNA: TGTGCCAGCAGTGTTAGGGGATTCGAGCAGTACTTC. Its protein product is CASSVRGFEQYF.

This clonotype was counted between two and nine times. V gene TRBV3-1 combines with J gene TRBJ2-1; TRBD2 matches 12 bases. This CDR3 has 17 residues. Per the germline V gene, CDR1 is LGHDT and CDR2 is YNNKEL (reference sequence). V was clipped by 4 bases and J by 0 bases; unmatched bases: 4. The CDR3 nucleotides read TGTGCCAGCAGCCGCCGACTAGCGGGGGCCTCCTACAATGAGCAGTTCTTC. Residues: CASSRRLAGASYNEQFF.

In its sample, this clonotype was seen many times. J is TRBJ2-3 and V is TRBV10-3; TRBD2 aligns across 9 bases. The germline V gene has CDR1 ENHRY and CDR2 SYGVKD. CDR3 size: 18 residues. Germline trimming cut 0 bases from V and 6 bases from J; bases unmatched to any gene: 13. The CDR3 nucleotides are TGTGCCATCAGTGAGTCCCAAGGGGTAGCGGGAGATCAGGATACGCAGTATTTT. This encodes CAISESQGVAGDQDTQYF.

The chain recombines TRBV7-6 with TRBJ2-3; D may be TRBD2 (5 bases). The germline V and J ends were trimmed by 8 bases and 0 bases, with 12 bases remaining between them. This CDR3 is 14 amino acids long. Germline V gene data show CDR1 as SGHVS and CDR2 as FNYEAQ. The CDR3 sequence: CASRSGLSTDTQYF. CDR3 sequence (DNA): TGTGCCAGCCGGAGCGGACTGAGCACAGATACGCAGTATTTT. The full variable domain, completed using reference TRBV7-6 and TRBJ2-3, is GAGVSQSPRYKVTKRGQDVALRCDPISGHVSLYWYRQALGQGPEFLTYFNYEAQQDKSGLPNDRFSAERPEGSISTLTIQRTEQRDSAMYRCASRSGLSTDTQYFGPGTRLTVL.